This T cell receptor beta chain was sequenced in a study of blood T cell repertoires in COVID-19. Turning to the study itself: Researchers got acute and convalescent COVID-19 samples from the United States, Italy and Spain. T cells, B-cell-depleted T cells, or PBMCs supplied cDNA or gDNA.

Seattle participants joined during active infection and were tracked over time. The V gene end was trimmed by 4 bases and the J gene end by 2 bases; junction bases not matched to a gene: 7. The CDR3 runs 15 residues. The germline gives CDR1 SGHRS, CDR2 YFSETQ. Profiled with immunoSEQ multiplex PCR; TCRdb holds only in-frame clones, not every one. The table lists fewer than 450,000 clones, 88% of them singletons. The rearrangement links TRBV5-1 to TRBJ1-1; 8 bases match TRBD1. This sequence originates from a woman aged 65 to 85 with COVID-19, enrolled during active disease. The specimen was peripheral blood. CDR3 nucleotides: TGCGCCAGCAGCACACAGACAGGGGTAAACACTGAAGCTTTCTTT. It specifies CASSTQTGVNTEAFF.